There are a few counts of the clone carrying this T cell receptor beta chain. Its antigen is not identified. The PCR made use of 60 Vbeta and 13 Jbeta primers. The table came from immunoSEQ multiplex PCR; TCRdb's copy has only in-frame clones and leaves some out. The sample contains about 100,000 clones, about 70% of which appear only once. These data originate in a study of cytomegalovirus exposure and HLA in healthy donors. General study findings and limits: Per published accounts, TCR beta sequences correctly predicted the HLA-A and HLA-B alleles of most subjects. It was taken for granted in presence/absence analyses that sequencing depth across donors was roughly uniform. Reportedly, diagnosis of cytomegalovirus status by the classifier showed high specificity and sensitivity.

The sequencing sample was made of PBMCs. The clonotype was recovered from a man in his fifties or sixties in good health and CMV-seropositive.

The CDR3 bases are TGTGCCAGCAGTTCGACAAGGAACACTGAAGCTTTCTTT. Protein: CASSSTRNTEAFF. The chain links TRBV6-4 to TRBJ1-1; D is undetermined. Looked up from germline, CDR1 is MRHNA and CDR2 is SNTAGT. This CDR3 contains 13 residues. V shed 5 bases and J shed 1 base, with 8 bases lying between them.